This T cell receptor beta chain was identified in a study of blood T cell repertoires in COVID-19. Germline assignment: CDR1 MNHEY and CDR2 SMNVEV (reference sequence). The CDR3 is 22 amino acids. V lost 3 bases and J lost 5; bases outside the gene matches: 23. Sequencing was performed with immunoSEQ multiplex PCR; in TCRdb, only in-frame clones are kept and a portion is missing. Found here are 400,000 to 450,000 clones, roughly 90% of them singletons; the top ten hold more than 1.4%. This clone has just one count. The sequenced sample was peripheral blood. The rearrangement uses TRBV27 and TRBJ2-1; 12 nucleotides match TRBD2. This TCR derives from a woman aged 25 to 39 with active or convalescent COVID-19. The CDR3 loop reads CASSFPFETGSTSGRPNNEQFF. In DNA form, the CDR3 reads TGTGCCAGCAGTTTTCCCTTCGAGACAGGGTCAACTAGCGGGAGGCCAAACAATGAGCAGTTCTTC.